This is a list of T cell receptor beta chains from one sample in a study of OX40 agonist ivuxolimab in advanced cancers. Data came from immunoSEQ multiplex PCR; TCRdb stores just in-frame clones and leaves some out. The sample lists about 77,000 clones; over 75% were seen once. This sample comprised CD4+ or CD8+ T cells sorted from blood, obtained in a trial of the OX40 agonist ivuxolimab. These receptors were obtained from an adult with an advanced solid tumor such as melanoma, head and neck, liver or kidney cancer. Both conserved end residues are part of each CDR3. The order of the fields is J gene, clone size, D gene, V gene, CDR3 DNA, CDR3 protein. The D gene is left open where the match is weak. The size entry is marked missing in some rows and otherwise reads once, few, many or a size class.

>TRBJ1-2|once|TRBD1|TRBV28
TGTGCCAGCAGTCCTCGACAGGGGGCGAGAGCTAACTATGGCTACACCTTC
CASSPRQGARANYGYTF
>TRBJ1-3|.|TRBD1|TRBV19
TGTGCCAGTTCCCGGACAGGACCCTCTGGAAACACCATATATTTT
CASSRTGPSGNTIYF
>TRBJ2-5|.|TRBD2|TRBV30
TGTGCCTGGAGTCAAGTGGGGGGGTACCAAGAGACCCAGTACTTC
CAWSQVGGYQETQYF
>TRBJ1-3|.|.|TRBV7-2
TGTGCCAGCAGCTTAGAGGCGGGAACTGGAAACACCATATATTTT
CASSLEAGTGNTIYF
>TRBJ1-2|.|.|TRBV2
TGTGCCTGGACACCGGGCCCCCTGGGCTACACCTTC
CAWTPGPLGYTF
>TRBJ1-3|.|.|TRBV7-6
TGTGCCAGCAGCTCCCTGATGGGGTCTGGAAACACCGTATATTTT
CASSSLMGSGNTVYF
>TRBJ1-6|.|TRBD1|TRBV28
TGTGCCAGCAGCCGAAGTAGGACAGGGGGCAATTCACCCCTCCACTTT
CASSRSRTGGNSPLHF
>TRBJ2-5|.|.|TRBV5-1
TGCGCCAGCAGCTTGCGGGGAGGAGAGACCCAGTACTTC
CASSLRGGETQYF
>TRBJ2-1|.|.|TRBV25-1
TGTGCCAGCAGTTCTTACAATGAGCAGTTCTTC
CASSSYNEQFF
>TRBJ2-1|.|TRBD2|TRBV18
TGTGCCAGCTCACCATTAGCGGGAGGGGACAATGAGCAGTTCTTC
CASSPLAGGDNEQFF